This is a list of T cell receptor beta chains from one sample in a study of T-cell reconstitution after alpha-beta-depleted transplantation in children. TCRdb re-derived calls from the PCR reads in MiXCR, one entry per CDR3 protein. The sample consists of around 410,000 distinct CDR3 sequences, approximately 10% of them appearing once. Specimen: PBMCs from the stem cell graft donor, collected from the stem cell graft. The receptors originated from a human donor who donated a stem cell graft to a child with acute myeloid leukemia. Each CDR3 is given with its conserved first and last residue. D genes are given only for firm matches. Clone size appears in some rows only: once, few, many, or a class for an expanded clone.

15 TRBD1 few TRBJ1-2 TRBV6-5 CASSNRDRGGYGYTF TGTGCCAGCAGTAACCGGGACAGGGGAGGATATGGCTACACCTTC
15 TRBD2 few TRBJ2-1 TRBV20-1 CSASRTSGPSGEQFF TGCAGTGCCAGCCGGACTAGCGGTCCGAGCGGTGAGCAGTTCTTC
15 NA NA TRBJ1-1 TRBV7-9 CASSTHIGTGSEAFF TGTGCCAGCAGCACACACATCGGAACAGGCTCAGAAGCTTTCTTT
14 NA NA TRBJ1-5 TRBV19 CASSIGNSNQPQHF TGTGCCAGTAGTATAGGGAATAGCAATCAGCCCCAGCATTTT
14 TRBD1 few TRBJ1-2 TRBV12-3/TRBV12-4 CASSLRQGANGYTF TGTGCCAGCAGCTTACGACAGGGGGCTAATGGCTACACCTTC
15 NA NA TRBJ1-4 TRBV29-1 CSVAFGGPTDEKLFF TGCAGCGTTGCTTTTGGTGGACCCACGGATGAAAAACTGTTTTTT
14 NA few TRBJ1-3 TRBV10-3 CAINQEGGGNTIYF TGTGCCATCAACCAAGAAGGGGGAGGAAACACCATATATTTT
17 NA few TRBJ2-2 TRBV9 CASSVAGSIANTGELFF TGTGCCAGCAGCGTAGCCGGCAGCATCGCGAACACCGGGGAGCTGTTTTTT
15 NA NA TRBJ2-7 TRBV27 CASRDEGRNSYEQYF TGTGCCAGCAGGGACGAGGGACGGAACTCCTACGAGCAGTACTTC
15 TRBD2 few TRBJ2-3 TRBV5-1 CASSLQGGGTDTQYF TGCGCCAGCAGCTTGCAGGGAGGGGGCACAGATACGCAGTATTTT
13 NA few TRBJ2-7 TRBV27 CASSPSPHYEQYF TGTGCCAGCAGCCCTAGTCCACACTACGAGCAGTACTTC
15 NA few TRBJ2-2 TRBV5-1 CASSSRQGGTGELFF TGCGCCAGCAGCTCTAGACAGGGAGGAACCGGGGAGCTGTTTTTT
15 NA few TRBJ2-1 TRBV10-3 CAISNREGLGDEQFF TGTGCCATCAGTAACAGGGAGGGCTTGGGCGATGAGCAGTTCTTC
15 TRBD2 NA TRBJ2-3 TRBV20-1 CSATPTSGRTDTQYF TGCAGTGCCACTCCCACTAGCGGGAGGACAGATACGCAGTATTTT
15 TRBD2 few TRBJ2-1 TRBV12-3/TRBV12-4 CASSLPSSGRDEQFF TGTGCCAGCAGTTTACCGTCTAGCGGGAGGGATGAGCAGTTCTTC